This is a list of T cell receptor beta chains from one sample in a study of human T cells and chemical hapten exposure. TCRdb ran MiXCR on the RACE reads and lists one entry per CDR3 protein. The sample has over 55,000 distinct CDR3 sequences, 8.5% to 14% seen once; the top ten hold 1.4%. The sequenced sample was whole blood, obtained in connection with sensitization to the hapten diphenylcyclopropenone (DPC). These receptors were collected from a woman aged 50 to 60 with alopecia areata. Some clones in this sample may be carry-over from other donors' samples. CDR3s include the opening cysteine and the closing phenylalanine or tryptophan. A D gene is named only where the DNA matches it firmly. Part of the rows lack a size; the others show once, few, many or a class for expanded clones.

J: TRBJ1-1
size: few
V: TRBV4-2
D: -
CDR3: CASSQGGLTGPNTEAFF
DNA: TGTGCCAGCAGCCAGGGGGGCCTCACGGGCCCCAACACTGAAGCTTTCTTT

J: TRBJ1-4
size: few
V: TRBV12-3/TRBV12-4
D: -
CDR3: CASSFSTTGSEKLFF
DNA: TGTGCCAGCAGTTTTTCCACAACAGGGAGTGAAAAACTGTTTTTT

J: TRBJ2-2
size: many
V: TRBV7-8
D: TRBD2
CDR3: CASSLSGIGELFF
DNA: TGTGCCAGCAGCCTGAGCGGGATTGGGGAGCTGTTTTTT

J: TRBJ2-7
size: few
V: TRBV12-3/TRBV12-4
D: -
CDR3: CASSLADSYEQYF
DNA: TGTGCCAGCAGTTTAGCGGACAGCTACGAGCAGTACTTC

J: TRBJ1-1
size: many
V: TRBV12-3/TRBV12-4
D: -
CDR3: CASSLRSVNTEAFF
DNA: TGTGCCAGCAGTTTACGATCGGTGAACACTGAAGCTTTCTTT

J: TRBJ2-2
size: many
V: TRBV6-2/TRBV6-3
D: -
CDR3: CALREEGAGTGELFF
DNA: TGTGCCCTCAGAGAGGAGGGGGCAGGCACCGGGGAGCTGTTTTTT

J: TRBJ2-6
size: many
V: TRBV18
D: -
CDR3: CASSPPQGGSGANVLTF
DNA: TGTGCCAGCTCACCCCCCCAGGGAGGATCTGGGGCCAACGTCCTGACTTTC

J: TRBJ2-3
size: few
V: TRBV14
D: -
CDR3: CASSQDLGALGTDTQYF
DNA: TGTGCCAGCAGCCAAGATCTGGGGGCTTTGGGCACAGATACGCAGTATTTT

J: TRBJ1-6
size: many
V: TRBV7-2
D: TRBD1
CDR3: CASSLRTGINSPLHF
DNA: TGTGCCAGCAGCCTCAGGACAGGGATAAATTCACCCCTCCACTTT

J: TRBJ1-1
size: many
V: TRBV7-8
D: -
CDR3: CASSLDYGSKMHEAFF
DNA: TGTGCCAGCAGCCTAGACTACGGGTCCAAAATGCATGAAGCTTTCTTT

J: TRBJ2-1
size: -
V: TRBV4-1
D: -
CDR3: CASSQDPAPNEQFF
DNA: TGCGCCAGCAGCCAAGATCCAGCCCCCAATGAGCAGTTCTTC

J: TRBJ2-1
size: -
V: TRBV28
D: TRBD2
CDR3: CASRGLAHEQFF
DNA: TGTGCCAGCAGGGGACTAGCCCATGAGCAGTTCTTC

J: TRBJ2-3
size: many
V: TRBV29-1
D: -
CDR3: CSVNRARDTQYF
DNA: TGCAGCGTTAACCGGGCACGGGATACGCAGTATTTT

J: TRBJ2-7
size: many
V: TRBV5-5
D: TRBD1
CDR3: CASSEGQGPYEQYF
DNA: TGTGCCAGCAGCGAGGGACAGGGCCCCTACGAGCAGTACTTC

J: TRBJ1-5
size: many
V: TRBV19
D: -
CDR3: CASSTGHSNQPQHF
DNA: TGTGCCAGTAGTACCGGGCATAGCAATCAGCCCCAGCATTTT

J: TRBJ1-1
size: -
V: TRBV29-1
D: -
CDR3: CSVESRVEAFF
DNA: TGCAGCGTTGAATCACGAGTTGAAGCTTTCTTT

J: TRBJ2-7
size: many
V: TRBV29-1
D: TRBD1
CDR3: CSVAGQGGEQYF
DNA: TGCAGCGTCGCGGGACAGGGCGGCGAGCAGTACTTC

J: TRBJ2-3
size: -
V: TRBV27
D: -
CDR3: CASSWSFTTTDTQYF
DNA: TGTGCCAGCAGTTGGAGCTTTACAACCACAGATACGCAGTATTTT

J: TRBJ2-6
size: few
V: TRBV7-2
D: TRBD1
CDR3: CASRQPGQALSGANVLTF
DNA: TGTGCCAGCAGACAACCGGGACAGGCATTATCTGGGGCCAACGTCCTGACTTTC

J: TRBJ2-2
size: many
V: TRBV11-2
D: -
CDR3: CASSRGSGELFF
DNA: TGTGCCAGCAGCCGGGGCTCCGGGGAGCTGTTTTTT

J: TRBJ2-7
size: -
V: TRBV6-5
D: -
CDR3: CASSYRDRGYEQYF
DNA: TGTGCCAGCAGTTACAGGGATAGGGGTTACGAGCAGTACTTC

J: TRBJ2-1
size: few
V: TRBV3-1
D: -
CDR3: CASSQASVLQFF
DNA: TGTGCCAGCAGCCAAGCATCCGTACTGCAGTTCTTC

J: TRBJ2-7
size: many
V: TRBV5-1
D: -
CDR3: CASSLGRSYEQYF
DNA: TGCGCCAGCAGCTTAGGCAGATCCTACGAGCAGTACTTC

J: TRBJ2-4
size: -
V: TRBV24-1
D: TRBD1
CDR3: CATSDPGGVVQYF
DNA: TGTGCCACCAGTGATCCAGGGGGCGTGGTGCAGTACTTC

J: TRBJ2-5
size: few
V: TRBV2
D: -
CDR3: CASTQTTGQETQYF
DNA: TGTGCCAGCACACAAACGACAGGCCAAGAGACCCAGTACTTC

J: TRBJ1-5
size: -
V: TRBV18
D: TRBD1
CDR3: CASSPQDRGQPQHF
DNA: TGTGCCAGCTCACCACAGGACAGGGGTCAGCCCCAGCATTTT

J: TRBJ1-5
size: few
V: TRBV5-1
D: -
CDR3: CASSLEGTQPQHF
DNA: TGCGCCAGCAGCTTGGAGGGGACTCAGCCCCAGCATTTT

J: TRBJ2-1
size: many
V: TRBV6-6
D: -
CDR3: CASSYSSREQFF
DNA: TGTGCCAGCAGTTACTCCAGCAGGGAGCAGTTCTTC

J: TRBJ2-3
size: many
V: TRBV5-1
D: -
CDR3: CASSPGMGRMSTDTQYF
DNA: TGCGCCAGCAGCCCAGGTATGGGACGGATGAGCACAGATACGCAGTATTTT

J: TRBJ2-1
size: many
V: TRBV24-1
D: -
CDR3: CATSDSRGPAPDEQFF
DNA: TGTGCCACCAGTGATTCCCGGGGCCCTGCACCTGATGAGCAGTTCTTC

J: TRBJ2-7
size: -
V: TRBV7-6
D: TRBD2
CDR3: CASSGTERGAYEQYF
DNA: TGTGCCAGCAGCGGTACCGAGCGGGGGGCTTACGAGCAGTACTTC

J: TRBJ2-3
size: -
V: TRBV19
D: -
CDR3: CASKSTDTQYF
DNA: TGTGCCAGCAAGAGCACAGATACGCAGTATTTT

J: TRBJ2-1
size: few
V: TRBV12-3/TRBV12-4
D: TRBD1
CDR3: CASQGQGSYNEQFF
DNA: TGTGCCAGCCAGGGACAGGGTTCCTACAATGAGCAGTTCTTC

J: TRBJ2-3
size: many
V: TRBV14
D: -
CDR3: CASNAAGATDTQYF
DNA: TGTGCCAGCAACGCGGCGGGGGCCACAGATACGCAGTATTTT

J: TRBJ1-6
size: -
V: TRBV7-9
D: -
CDR3: CASSPPGFAPTLHF
DNA: TGTGCCAGCAGCCCCCCGGGCTTCGCCCCCACCCTCCACTTT

J: TRBJ1-4
size: many
V: TRBV19
D: -
CDR3: CASSITATNEKLFF
DNA: TGTGCCAGTAGTATAACGGCTACTAATGAAAAACTGTTTTTT

J: TRBJ2-5
size: -
V: TRBV3-1
D: -
CDR3: CASNSGARTQYF
DNA: TGTGCCAGCAACTCGGGAGCCCGCACCCAGTACTTC

J: TRBJ1-1
size: many
V: TRBV28
D: -
CDR3: CASRNYRTFQNTEAFF
DNA: TGTGCCAGCAGAAATTACCGCACATTCCAGAACACTGAAGCTTTCTTT

J: TRBJ2-1
size: -
V: TRBV5-5
D: -
CDR3: CASSLGQTSYNEQFF
DNA: TGTGCCAGCAGCTTGGGACAGACCTCCTACAATGAGCAGTTCTTC

J: TRBJ2-2
size: -
V: TRBV12-3/TRBV12-4
D: -
CDR3: CASSFAGNTGELFF
DNA: TGTGCCAGCAGTTTCGCCGGGAACACCGGGGAGCTGTTTTTT

J: TRBJ2-2
size: many
V: TRBV5-1
D: TRBD1
CDR3: CASSIGDRDTGELFF
DNA: TGCGCCAGCTCCATAGGGGACAGGGACACCGGGGAGCTGTTTTTT

J: TRBJ2-1
size: few
V: TRBV20-1
D: TRBD1
CDR3: CSAQHRQGSVSYNEQFF
DNA: TGCAGTGCCCAACATCGACAGGGATCGGTCTCCTACAATGAGCAGTTCTTC

J: TRBJ1-1
size: many
V: TRBV9
D: -
CDR3: CASSNKQITMNTEAFF
DNA: TGTGCCAGCAGTAACAAACAGATTACCATGAACACTGAAGCTTTCTTT

J: TRBJ1-1
size: few
V: TRBV20-1
D: -
CDR3: CSASKIGGMNTEAFF
DNA: TGCAGTGCTAGCAAGATTGGGGGCATGAACACTGAAGCTTTCTTT

J: TRBJ2-7
size: many
V: TRBV4-2
D: -
CDR3: CASSQDTDTYEQYF
DNA: TGTGCCAGCAGCCAAGACACGGATACCTACGAGCAGTACTTC

J: TRBJ1-2
size: few
V: TRBV5-1
D: -
CDR3: CASSPDRPNYGYTF
DNA: TGCGCCAGCAGCCCGGACAGACCCAACTATGGCTACACCTTC

J: TRBJ2-5
size: few
V: TRBV7-6
D: -
CDR3: CASSPPAGRGKETQYF
DNA: TGTGCCAGCAGCCCGCCCGCGGGGCGCGGCAAAGAGACCCAGTACTTC

J: TRBJ2-7
size: -
V: TRBV9
D: TRBD2
CDR3: CASSPRLAGPYEQYF
DNA: TGTGCCAGCAGCCCCCGACTAGCGGGGCCCTACGAGCAGTACTTC

J: TRBJ2-1
size: few
V: TRBV28
D: TRBD1
CDR3: CASTRGQGYSDEQFF
DNA: TGTGCCAGCACCCGGGGACAGGGTTATAGCGATGAGCAGTTCTTC

J: TRBJ2-7
size: -
V: TRBV9
D: TRBD1
CDR3: CASSVGTGPYEQYF
DNA: TGTGCCAGCAGCGTCGGGACAGGACCCTACGAGCAGTACTTC

J: TRBJ1-1
size: many
V: TRBV6-6
D: TRBD1
CDR3: CASRPTDRGTFF
DNA: TGTGCCAGCAGACCAACCGACAGGGGAACTTTCTTT

J: TRBJ1-6
size: many
V: TRBV11-2
D: TRBD1
CDR3: CASSSSGQERNSPLHF
DNA: TGTGCCAGCAGCTCCTCGGGACAGGAAAGAAATTCACCCCTCCACTTT

J: TRBJ1-1
size: many
V: TRBV18
D: -
CDR3: CASSPSLASTEAFF
DNA: TGTGCCAGCTCACCATCCTTAGCATCCACTGAAGCTTTCTTT

J: TRBJ2-3
size: -
V: TRBV7-2
D: TRBD2
CDR3: CASSLDGLGSDTQYF
DNA: TGTGCCAGCAGCTTAGACGGACTAGGCTCAGATACGCAGTATTTT

J: TRBJ1-1
size: many
V: TRBV6-2/TRBV6-3
D: -
CDR3: CASSRQEMNTEAFF
DNA: TGTGCCAGCAGTAGACAGGAGATGAACACTGAAGCTTTCTTT